These 10 T cell receptor beta chains originate from one sample sequenced in a study of CD8 T cells in Susac syndrome. With random hexamers, reverse transcription was performed on roughly 0.5 to 1 ug of RNA. Each CDR3 protein is one row after TCRdb ran MiXCR on the immunoSEQ multiplex PCR reads. The sample consists of around 160,000 distinct CDR3 sequences, roughly 95% of them appearing once. Sample: CD4+ T cells from PBMCs. These receptors came from a human donor with multiple sclerosis.

This chain connects TRBV29-1 to TRBJ1-2; possible D gene TRBD1, 5 bases. CDR1 and CDR2 (germline): SQVTM, ANQGSEA. V lost 1 base and J lost 5, with 20 bases in between. This CDR3 has 16 amino acids. The CDR3 protein is CSVEALGRHSLYGYTF. The CDR3 nucleotides read TGCAGCGTTGAAGCCCTGGGACGCCACTCTTTATATGGCTACACCTTC.

The genes are TRBV20-1 and TRBJ1-3, with unresolved D. This CDR3 spans 13 amino acids. Between the trimmed V and J ends, which lost 3 bases and 2 bases, there was a span of 8 bases. Germline CDR1 DFQATT, CDR2 SNEGSKA (reference sequence). The CDR3 loop reads CSASSGTGNTIYF. CDR3 nucleotide sequence: TGCAGTGCTAGCTCGGGTACTGGAAACACCATATATTTT.

This chain joins TRBV5-4 and TRBJ2-5; the D is unclear. This CDR3 contains 14 residues. The V gene's germline CDR1 is SGHNT and CDR2 YYREEE (reference sequence). Trimming left V 6 bases short and J 4 bases short, with 16 bases between. CDR3 residues: CASTLGMMRETQYF. CDR3 nucleotide sequence: TGTGCCAGCACCCTAGGCATGATGAGAGAGACCCAGTACTTC. The full variable domain, with the rest looked up from reference TRBV5-4 and TRBJ2-5, is ETGVTQSPTHLIKTRGQQVTLRCSSQSGHNTVSWYQQALGQGPQFIFQYYREEENGRGNFPPRFSGLQFPNYSSELNVNALELDDSALYLCASTLGMMRETQYFGPGTRLLVL.

This chain joins TRBV18 and TRBJ2-1; 7 bases are a match to TRBD2. The V gene end was trimmed by 6 bases and the J gene end by 6 bases; junction bases not matched to a gene: 14. Looked up from germline, CDR1 is KGHSH and CDR2 is LQKENI. The CDR3 sequence is 16 residues long. CDR3 sequence (DNA): TGTGCCAGCTCGCCCAATTTTGGCGGGAGTACCAATGAGCAGTTCTTC. Translated: CASSPNFGGSTNEQFF.

The rearrangement links TRBV5-1 to TRBJ2-7; perhaps TRBD1 as D (6 bases). In germline, CDR1 is SGHRS, CDR2 YFSETQ. The CDR3 spans 15 residues. V was pared by 4 bases and J by 9 bases, with 23 bases between. DNA for the CDR3: TGCGCCAGCAGCGTGTCCGGGACATGGGACGTGGTGCAGTACTTC. Amino acid sequence: CASSVSGTWDVVQYF.

This chain uses TRBV28 with TRBJ1-5, with D perhaps matching TRBD1 (6 bases). CDR3 length equals 15 residues. The V end was cut by 1 base, the J end by 6 bases, with 13 bases between. From germline, CDR1 is MDHEN and CDR2 SYDVKM. The CDR3 sequence is CASSLLSRGRQPQHF. CDR3 nucleotide sequence: TGTGCCAGCAGTTTATTAAGTCGGGGGCGTCAGCCCCAGCATTTT.

This clonotype was observed a few times. This chain connects TRBV24-1 to TRBJ2-1, with TRBD2 matching 8 bases. Germline V gene sequence: CDR1 KGHDR, CDR2 SFDVKD. Trimming removed 4 bases from V and 5 bases from J; junction bases left unmatched: 9. The CDR3 totals 16 residues. Written as DNA, the CDR3 is TGTGCCACCAGTGACCGCCGACTAGCGCATCACAATGAGCAGTTCTTC. Translation gives CATSDRRLAHHNEQFF.

The chain combines TRBV30 with TRBJ1-2; 8 nucleotides agree with TRBD1. The trim removed 2 bases at V and 8 bases at J, leaving 7 bases unmatched. Per germline, CDR1 GTSNPN and CDR2 SVGIG (reference sequence). The CDR3 sequence is 13 residues long. The CDR3: CAWSLTGVEGYTF. CDR3 sequence (DNA): TGTGCCTGGAGTTTGACAGGGGTCGAGGGCTACACCTTC.

This clonotype was detected only once. The chain uses TRBV29-1 and TRBJ1-1; D is unresolved. Germline CDR1 and CDR2: SQVTM and ANQGSEA. CDR3 length: 13 amino acids. The CDR3 sequence: CSTRSPGGTEAFF. In DNA, the CDR3 is TGCAGTACTCGTTCTCCGGGTGGGACTGAAGCTTTCTTT.

This chain uses TRBV27 with TRBJ1-5; 7 bases fit TRBD1. Germline lookup yields CDR1 MNHEY and CDR2 SMNVEV (reference sequence). With 6 bases clipped from V and 2 bases from J, the junction kept 4 bases outside the gene matches. This CDR3 spans 14 amino acids. The CDR3 loop reads CASSYTGGNQPQHF. The DNA of the CDR3 is TGTGCCAGCAGCTATACAGGGGGCAATCAGCCCCAGCATTTT.